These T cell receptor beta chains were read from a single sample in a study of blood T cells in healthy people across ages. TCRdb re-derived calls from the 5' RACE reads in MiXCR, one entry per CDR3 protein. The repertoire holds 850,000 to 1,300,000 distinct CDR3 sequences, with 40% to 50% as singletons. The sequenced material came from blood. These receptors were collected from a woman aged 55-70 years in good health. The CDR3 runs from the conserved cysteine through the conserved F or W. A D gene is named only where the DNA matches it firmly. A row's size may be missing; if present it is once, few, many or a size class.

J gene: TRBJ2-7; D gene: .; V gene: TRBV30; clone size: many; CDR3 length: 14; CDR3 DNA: TGTGCCTGGAGTGGAGGGGATGGCTACTACGAGCAGTACTTC; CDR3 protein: CAWSGGDGYYEQYF
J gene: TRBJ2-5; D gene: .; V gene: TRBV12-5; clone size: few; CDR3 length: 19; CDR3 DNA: TGTGCTAGTGGCCTTTACAGGGTCAAGAATTTTTATTCACAAGAGACCCAGTACTTC; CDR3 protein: CASGLYRVKNFYSQETQYF
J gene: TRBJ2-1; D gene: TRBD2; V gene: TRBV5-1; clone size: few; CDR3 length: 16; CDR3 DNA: TGCGCCAGCAGCTTGGAGTTGGGCGGGAGAGGGAATGAGCAGTTCTTC; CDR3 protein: CASSLELGGRGNEQFF
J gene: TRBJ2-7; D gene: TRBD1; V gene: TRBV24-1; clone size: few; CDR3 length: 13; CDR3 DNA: TGTGCCACCAGTGAGACAGGGGCCTACGAGCAGTACTTC; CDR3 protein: CATSETGAYEQYF
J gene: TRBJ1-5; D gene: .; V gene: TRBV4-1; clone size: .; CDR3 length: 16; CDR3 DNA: TGCGCCAGCAGCCAAGCGAGCAGCTATAGCAATCAGCCCCAGCATTTT; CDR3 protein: CASSQASSYSNQPQHF
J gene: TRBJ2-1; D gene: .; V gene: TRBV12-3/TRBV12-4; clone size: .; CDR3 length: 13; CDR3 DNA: TGTGCCAGCAGCCACGCTGGGGGGAATGAGCAGTTCTTC; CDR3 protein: CASSHAGGNEQFF
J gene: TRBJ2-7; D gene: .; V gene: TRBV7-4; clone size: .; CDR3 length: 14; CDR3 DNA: TGTGCCAGCAGCCCCGAGGCAGCCTCCTACGAGCAGTACTTC; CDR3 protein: CASSPEAASYEQYF
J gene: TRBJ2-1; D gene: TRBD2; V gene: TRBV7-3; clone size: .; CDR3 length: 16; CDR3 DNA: TGTGCCAGCAGCTTATCAGGGACTAGCGGGACCAATGAGCAGTTCTTC; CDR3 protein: CASSLSGTSGTNEQFF
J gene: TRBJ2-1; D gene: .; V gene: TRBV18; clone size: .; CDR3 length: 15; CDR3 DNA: TGTGCCAGCTCACCACTTGGTGCAGCCGGGGATGAGCAGTTCTTC; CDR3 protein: CASSPLGAAGDEQFF
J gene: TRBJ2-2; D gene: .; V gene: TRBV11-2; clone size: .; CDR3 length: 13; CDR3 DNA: TGTGCCAGCAGCGTAGTTAGGGCCGGGGAGCTGTTTTTT; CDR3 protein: CASSVVRAGELFF
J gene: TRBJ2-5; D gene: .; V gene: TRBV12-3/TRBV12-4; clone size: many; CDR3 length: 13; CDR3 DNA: TGTGCCAGCAGTTTAGGGGTTGTGGAGACCCAGTACTTC; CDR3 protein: CASSLGVVETQYF
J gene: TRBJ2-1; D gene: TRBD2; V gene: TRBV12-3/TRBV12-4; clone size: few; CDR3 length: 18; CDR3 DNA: TGTGCCAGCAGTTTCCTGGGACTAGCGGGAGTTGACTACAATGAGCAGTTCTTC; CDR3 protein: CASSFLGLAGVDYNEQFF
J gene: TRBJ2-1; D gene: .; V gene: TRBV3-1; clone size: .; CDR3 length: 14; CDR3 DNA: TGTGCCAGCAGCTTTACTCCCACTGCTTATGAGCAGTTCTTC; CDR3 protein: CASSFTPTAYEQFF
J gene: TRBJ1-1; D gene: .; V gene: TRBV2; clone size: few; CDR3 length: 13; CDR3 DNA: TGTGCCAACCACAGGGACGGGAACACTGAAGCTTTCTTT; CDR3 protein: CANHRDGNTEAFF
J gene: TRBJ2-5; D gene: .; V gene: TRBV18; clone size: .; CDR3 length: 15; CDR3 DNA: TGTGCCAGCTCACCACCTAGCACTGGCACGGTGACCCAGTACTTC; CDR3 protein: CASSPPSTGTVTQYF
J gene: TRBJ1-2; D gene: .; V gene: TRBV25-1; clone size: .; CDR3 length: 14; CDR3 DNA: TGTGCCAGCAGTGAGAGGTCCAGGGTCGGAGACTACACCTTC; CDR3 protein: CASSERSRVGDYTF
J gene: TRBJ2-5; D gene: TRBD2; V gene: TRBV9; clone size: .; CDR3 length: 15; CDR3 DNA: TGTGCCAGCACCAGGACTAGCGGGAGGTTGGAGACCCAGTACTTC; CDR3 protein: CASTRTSGRLETQYF
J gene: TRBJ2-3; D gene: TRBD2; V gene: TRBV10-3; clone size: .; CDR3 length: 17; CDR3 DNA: TGTGCCATCAGTGAGTCGACGGGACTAGCGGGAGCCCATACGCAGTATTTT; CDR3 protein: CAISESTGLAGAHTQYF
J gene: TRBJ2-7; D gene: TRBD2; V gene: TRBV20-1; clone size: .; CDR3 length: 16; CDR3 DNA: TGCAGTGCTAGCGGGACTAGCGGGATGAACTACAATGAGCAGTACTTC; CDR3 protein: CSASGTSGMNYNEQYF
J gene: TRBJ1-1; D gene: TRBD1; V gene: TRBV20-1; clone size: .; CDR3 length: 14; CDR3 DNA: TGCAGTGCTAGACCCCAGGGGGCGTGGACTGAAGCTTTCTTT; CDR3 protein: CSARPQGAWTEAFF
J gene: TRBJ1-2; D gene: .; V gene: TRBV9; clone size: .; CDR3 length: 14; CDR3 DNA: TGTGCCAGCAGCGTAGGGGTAGCAGGGAATGGCTACACCTTC; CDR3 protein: CASSVGVAGNGYTF
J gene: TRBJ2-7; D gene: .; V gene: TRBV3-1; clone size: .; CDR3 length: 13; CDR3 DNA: TGTGCCAGCAGCCAAGAACTAGCCTACGAGCAGTACTTC; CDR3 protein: CASSQELAYEQYF
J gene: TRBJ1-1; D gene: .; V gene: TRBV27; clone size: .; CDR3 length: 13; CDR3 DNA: TGTGCCAGCAGTTTAGGTAAGGGCACTGAAGCTTTCTTT; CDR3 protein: CASSLGKGTEAFF
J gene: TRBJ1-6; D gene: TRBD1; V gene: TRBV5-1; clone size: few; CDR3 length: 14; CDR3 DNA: TGCGCCAGCAGCCGCGGGACAGGGAGCTCACCCCTCCACTTT; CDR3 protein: CASSRGTGSSPLHF
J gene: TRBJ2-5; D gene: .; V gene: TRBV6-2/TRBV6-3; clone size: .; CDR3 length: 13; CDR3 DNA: TGTGCCAGCAGTACAACCACTCAGGGGACCCAGTACTTC; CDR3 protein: CASSTTTQGTQYF